This T cell receptor beta chain comes out of a study of spatial heterogeneity in lung cancer. For the study at large: Untreated early-stage non-small cell lung cancer patients, approximately 79 in total, were the donors.

The CDR3 sequence is 13 residues long. The V and J ends lost 8 bases and 3 bases respectively, with 8 bases between them. Germline-derived CDR1 and CDR2 are SNHLY and FYNNEI. Time point defined: blood at routine non-recurrence follow-up after resection. Material for sequencing was whole RNA from tumor, nontumor lung or frozen PBMC, left unsorted. TCRdb ran MiXCR on the 5' RACE reads and lists one entry per CDR3 protein. The data contain 110,000 or so distinct CDR3 sequences, 10% to 13% of them singletons. The chain combines TRBV2 with TRBJ2-6, with D perhaps matching TRBD1 (5 bases). The receptor was isolated from a female donor with early-stage non-small cell lung cancer. The material sequenced was PBMCs, taken at follow-up. The CDR3 nucleotides are TGTGCCAGCGCAGGGTATGGGGCCAACGTCCTGACTTTC. Protein sequence: CASAGYGANVLTF.